Given below is one T cell receptor beta chain in context. The antigen is undetermined. PBMC libraries mostly used 480 ng of input genomic DNA, with six replicates per sample. The protocol was immunoSEQ multiplex PCR, while the TCRdb copy is restricted to in-frame clones and leaves out a portion. The sample lists about 13,000 clones; around 70% were seen once. This sample is drawn from a study of neoadjuvant anti-PD-1 for oral cavity cancer. In the study overall: Patients without progression got a fourth dose around day 43. Study-level results: Post-nivolumab, blood T cell clonality was significantly elevated in non-responders. Higher pretreatment Treg/Th17 ratios tracked higher pretreatment blood clonality.

Time point specified: after neoadjuvant nivolumab, at surgical resection. The CDR3 loop spans 13 amino acids. Germline V CDR1 and CDR2: MNHEY, SVGAGI. Trimming shortened V by 6 bases and J by 4 bases, and 10 bases separated the two germline ends. The rearrangement uses TRBV6-5 and TRBJ1-5; TRBD1 is a possible D gene (6 bases). The sequences come from PBMCs, collected after nivolumab (anti-PD-1) treatment. The sequence derives from a person aged 40 to 85 with oral cavity squamous cell carcinoma. This CDR3 is CASRYRENQPQHF. The CDR3 DNA reads TGTGCCAGCAGATACAGGGAGAATCAGCCCCAGCATTTT.